Listed below are T cell receptor beta chains from one sample, sequenced in a study of T cells in Graves' hyperthyroidism and ophthalmopathy. MiXCR, run by TCRdb on the multiplex PCR reads, gives a single entry per CDR3 protein. Here the sample spans about 680,000 distinct CDR3 sequences, about 35% being singletons. The sequencing sample was made of blood. These TCRs come from a woman in her thirties or forties with Graves' hyperthyroidism. Both conserved end residues are part of each CDR3. D genes are given only for firm matches. Clone size appears in some rows only: once, few, many, or a class for an expanded clone.

D: -
V: TRBV19
J: TRBJ1-2
size: -
DNA: TGTGCCAGTAGGATACAGGGTTTAACCCCCTATGGCTACACCTTC
CDR3: CASRIQGLTPYGYTF

D: TRBD2
V: TRBV7-2
J: TRBJ2-1
size: once
DNA: TGTGCCAGCAGCCCTTTTAGCGGGGCCTACAATGAGCAGTTCTTC
CDR3: CASSPFSGAYNEQFF

D: -
V: TRBV5-4
J: TRBJ1-2
size: few
DNA: TGTGCCAGCAGCTTGGTGGGATCGGCTAACTATGGCTACACCTTC
CDR3: CASSLVGSANYGYTF

D: TRBD1
V: TRBV6-5
J: TRBJ1-5
size: few
DNA: TGTGCCAGCATAGGACAGGGCGGTCAGCCCCAGCATTTT
CDR3: CASIGQGGQPQHF

D: TRBD1
V: TRBV7-6
J: TRBJ1-3
size: -
DNA: TGTGCCAGCGGCCCGGGGACAGGAAACTCTGGAAACACCATATATTTT
CDR3: CASGPGTGNSGNTIYF

D: -
V: TRBV29-1
J: TRBJ1-2
size: many
DNA: TGCAGCGTTGAATCGTCGGGGGGGTATGGCTACACCTTC
CDR3: CSVESSGGYGYTF

D: -
V: TRBV18
J: TRBJ1-1
size: -
DNA: TGTGCCAGCTCACCAAGCGGTCGCCAAGCTTTCTTT
CDR3: CASSPSGRQAFF

D: -
V: TRBV18
J: TRBJ1-4
size: many
DNA: TGTGCCAGCTCACCACCGTCTATGGAAGGGGAGGAACTGTTTTTT
CDR3: CASSPPSMEGEELFF

D: -
V: TRBV7-9
J: TRBJ1-2
size: many
DNA: TGTGCCAGCAGCTTAAGCGAAGGGGGGGTCTATGGCTACACCTTC
CDR3: CASSLSEGGVYGYTF

D: -
V: TRBV6-5
J: TRBJ1-1
size: -
DNA: TGTGCCGGCAGCTATGGACAACCTTATAACACTGAAGCTTTCTTT
CDR3: CAGSYGQPYNTEAFF

D: TRBD1
V: TRBV2
J: TRBJ1-6
size: -
DNA: TGTGCCAGCAGTGAGACAGGGTCAGGGTCACCCCTCCACTTT
CDR3: CASSETGSGSPLHF

D: TRBD1
V: TRBV7-2
J: TRBJ1-4
size: many
DNA: TGTGCCAGCAGCTTATTTCCGGGACAGAAAATTTTT
CDR3: CASSLFPGQKIF

D: TRBD1
V: TRBV7-2
J: TRBJ2-5
size: few
DNA: TGTGCCGGCAGCTCGTACAGGGGGCGAGAGACCCAGTACTTC
CDR3: CAGSSYRGRETQYF

D: -
V: TRBV10-3
J: TRBJ2-7
size: few
DNA: TGTGCCACCAAGACTAGTTCCGACTCCTACGAGCAGTACTTC
CDR3: CATKTSSDSYEQYF

D: -
V: TRBV20-1
J: TRBJ1-3
size: many
DNA: TGCAGTGCTAGAGACGGAAACACCATATATTTT
CDR3: CSARDGNTIYF

D: -
V: TRBV6-5
J: TRBJ1-2
size: few
DNA: TGTGCCAGCAGTTACTCGGCAGGGACCTATGGCTACACCTTC
CDR3: CASSYSAGTYGYTF

D: TRBD1
V: TRBV15
J: TRBJ1-5
size: many
DNA: TGTGCCACCAGCAGCAAGACAGGGGTAAGCAATCAGCCCCAGCATTTT
CDR3: CATSSKTGVSNQPQHF

D: TRBD2
V: TRBV4-1
J: TRBJ2-2
size: -
DNA: TGCGCCAGCAGCCCCCTAGCGGGTGGGAACACCGGGGAGCTGTTTTTT
CDR3: CASSPLAGGNTGELFF

D: -
V: TRBV28
J: TRBJ1-1
size: few
DNA: TGTGCCAGCAGTAGGCCGATGAACACTGAAGCTTTCTTT
CDR3: CASSRPMNTEAFF

D: -
V: TRBV4-1
J: TRBJ2-5
size: -
DNA: TGCGCCAGCAGCCAAGCACCACTAGGTGGTACGGAGACCCAGTACTTC
CDR3: CASSQAPLGGTETQYF

D: -
V: TRBV30
J: TRBJ2-5
size: once
DNA: TGTGCCTGGGAGGCTGGTCAGACCCAGTACTTC
CDR3: CAWEAGQTQYF

D: -
V: TRBV12-3/TRBV12-4
J: TRBJ1-1
size: few
DNA: TGTGCCAGCAGTTTCGGTCGCGGGGGGACTGAAGCTTTCTTT
CDR3: CASSFGRGGTEAFF

D: -
V: TRBV12-3/TRBV12-4
J: TRBJ1-4
size: -
DNA: TGTGCCAGCAGTCCAGACACCTATAATGAAAAACTGTTTTTT
CDR3: CASSPDTYNEKLFF

D: -
V: TRBV7-9
J: TRBJ1-2
size: -
DNA: TGTGCCAGCAGCCGGCGGGGGATAGGGGGCTACACCTTC
CDR3: CASSRRGIGGYTF

D: TRBD1
V: TRBV29-1
J: TRBJ2-2
size: -
DNA: TGCAGCGTTGAGCGGACAGGGAACACCGGGGAGCTGTTTTTT
CDR3: CSVERTGNTGELFF

D: TRBD1
V: TRBV29-1
J: TRBJ1-2
size: many
DNA: TGCAGCGTGGGGACAGGGGCGGACTATGGCTACACCTTC
CDR3: CSVGTGADYGYTF

D: -
V: TRBV7-3
J: TRBJ2-5
size: once
DNA: TGTGCCAGCAGCTTATCTGCGGGGCCCCGGGCGCAGGGGACCCAGTACTTC
CDR3: CASSLSAGPRAQGTQYF

D: TRBD2
V: TRBV7-4
J: TRBJ2-7
size: -
DNA: TGTGCCAGCAGTTTATCGGGGGGATCCCACGAGCAGTACTTC
CDR3: CASSLSGGSHEQYF

D: TRBD1
V: TRBV6-5
J: TRBJ1-1
size: -
DNA: TGTGCCAGCAGTTGGTACAGGGGAATGAACACTGAAGCTTTCTTT
CDR3: CASSWYRGMNTEAFF

D: -
V: TRBV5-8
J: TRBJ2-7
size: -
DNA: TGTGCCAGCAGCGTGGGACATGGAAGTTCCTACGAGCAGTACTTC
CDR3: CASSVGHGSSYEQYF

D: -
V: TRBV12-3/TRBV12-4
J: TRBJ1-5
size: -
DNA: TGTGCCAGCAGTTTTCGGGGGGGCGGAGAGACCCAGCATTTT
CDR3: CASSFRGGGETQHF

D: TRBD1
V: TRBV20-1
J: TRBJ2-7
size: many
DNA: TGCAGTGCTAGCAGGGACAGGGTCTACGAGCAGTACTTC
CDR3: CSASRDRVYEQYF

D: -
V: TRBV20-1
J: TRBJ2-7
size: -
DNA: TGCAGTGCCAGCGTGGGCGGCGACAGCACAGATACGCAGTACTTC
CDR3: CSASVGGDSTDTQYF

D: -
V: TRBV19
J: TRBJ2-2
size: few
DNA: TGTGCCAGCAGCCCACCGTCCCCGAACACCGGGGAGCTGTTTTTT
CDR3: CASSPPSPNTGELFF

D: TRBD2
V: TRBV7-2
J: TRBJ2-5
size: many
DNA: TGTGCCAGCAGACTTGGGACTAGCGGGGGCAAGAAGACCCAGTACTTC
CDR3: CASRLGTSGGKKTQYF

D: TRBD1
V: TRBV29-1
J: TRBJ1-6
size: -
DNA: TGCAGCGTTGGGACAGGGGCCAAGTCACCCCTCCACTTT
CDR3: CSVGTGAKSPLHF

D: -
V: TRBV2
J: TRBJ1-2
size: few
DNA: TGTGCCAGCAGTGAAGCCGGACATAACTATGGCTACACCTTC
CDR3: CASSEAGHNYGYTF

D: -
V: TRBV10-3
J: TRBJ2-7
size: -
DNA: TGTGCCACAATCCGGGACCCCAGGAGCTCCTACGAGCAGTACTTC
CDR3: CATIRDPRSSYEQYF

D: TRBD2
V: TRBV7-2
J: TRBJ2-5
size: many
DNA: TGTGCCAGCAGCCGACTAGCGGGTCAAGAGACCCAGTACTTC
CDR3: CASSRLAGQETQYF

D: -
V: TRBV19
J: TRBJ1-2
size: few
DNA: TGTGCCAGTAGTATACGCACTACGAGTTTTTTCGGCTACACCTTC
CDR3: CASSIRTTSFFGYTF